The 5 T cell receptor beta chains reported below all come from one sample, sequenced in a study of early T cells in non-severe SARS-CoV-2 infection. Each CDR3 protein gets one entry after TCRdb re-called the 5' RACE reads with MiXCR. The sample holds about 46,000 distinct CDR3 sequences, about 5.3% seen once. This material consisted of whole blood, taken at baseline. The receptors were gathered from an adult who was a healthcare worker with PCR-confirmed SARS-CoV-2 infection or an uninfected control (not recorded which).

At least ten counts were recorded for this clonotype. V is TRBV27 and J is TRBJ2-1; 9 nucleotides match TRBD2. CDR3 length: 16 amino acids. V trimming: 3 bases; J trimming: 3 bases; junction bases outside the gene matches: 6. Germline CDR1 MNHEY, CDR2 SMNVEV (reference sequence). CDR3: CASSFIAGVNYNEQFF. Written as DNA, the CDR3 is TGTGCCAGCAGTTTTATAGCGGGGGTCAACTACAATGAGCAGTTCTTC.

Many counts were recorded for this clonotype. This rearrangement joins TRBV6-4 to TRBJ2-3; 7 nucleotides match TRBD1. Germline assignment: CDR1 MRHNA and CDR2 SNTAGT. The CDR3 consists of 15 residues. Trimming at V came to 2 bases and at J to 0 bases, leaving 2 bases not matched to a gene. CDR3 DNA: TGTGCCAGCAGTGACCGACAGGGTAGCACAGATACGCAGTATTTT. Amino acid sequence: CASSDRQGSTDTQYF.

This clonotype has a count of ten or more. The chain links TRBV7-8 to TRBJ2-1; 14 nucleotides align to TRBD2. The germline gives CDR1 SGHVS, CDR2 FQNEAQ. V shed 5 bases, J shed 7 bases, and the junction held 7 bases outside the gene matches. CDR3 size: 16 residues. CDR3 region: CASSAGTSGSRNEQFF. The CDR3 bases are TGTGCCAGCAGCGCCGGGACTAGCGGGAGTAGGAATGAGCAGTTCTTC.

In nucleotides, the CDR3 is TGTGCCAGCACTTTCCGTACAGATACGCAGTATTTT. Its protein product is CASTFRTDTQYF. The gene calls are TRBV2 and TRBJ2-3; D gene ambiguous. Trimming left V 7 bases short and J 3 bases short, with 8 bases between. Germline V gives CDR1 SNHLY, CDR2 FYNNEI. This CDR3 contains 12 residues. The variable domain in full, completed from reference TRBV2 and TRBJ2-3, reads EPEVTQTPSHQVTQMGQEVILRCVPISNHLYFYWYRQILGQKVEFLVSFYNNEISEKSEIFDDQFSVERPDGSNFTLKIRSTKLEDSAMYFCASTFRTDTQYFGPGTRLTVL.

This clonotype was seen at least ten times. V and J are TRBV20-1 and TRBJ2-3; D perhaps matches TRBD2 (5 bases). V dropped 3 bases and J dropped 3 bases, with 7 bases sitting between them. The CDR3 contains 12 residues. The germline V gene has CDR1 DFQATT and CDR2 SNEGSKA (reference sequence). CDR3 DNA sequence: TGCAGTGCTAGCGGGGAGACAGATACGCAGTATTTT. Amino acids: CSASGETDTQYF.